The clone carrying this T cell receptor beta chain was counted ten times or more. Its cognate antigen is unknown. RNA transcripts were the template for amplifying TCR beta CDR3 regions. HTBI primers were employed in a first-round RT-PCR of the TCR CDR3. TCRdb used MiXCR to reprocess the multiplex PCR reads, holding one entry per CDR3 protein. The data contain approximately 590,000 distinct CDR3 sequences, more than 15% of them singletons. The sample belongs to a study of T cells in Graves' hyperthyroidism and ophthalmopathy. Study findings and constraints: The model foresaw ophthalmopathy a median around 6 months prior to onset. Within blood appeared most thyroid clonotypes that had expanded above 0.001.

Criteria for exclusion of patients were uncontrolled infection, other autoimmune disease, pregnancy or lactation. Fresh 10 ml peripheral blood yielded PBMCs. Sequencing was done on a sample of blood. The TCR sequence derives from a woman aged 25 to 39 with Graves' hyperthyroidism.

The CDR3 DNA reads TGCAGTGCTAGATTAGCGGGAGAGACCGGGGAGCTGTTTTTT. It codes for CSARLAGETGELFF. The gene calls are TRBV20-1 and TRBJ2-2, with TRBD2 matching over 9 bases. In germline, CDR1 is DFQATT, CDR2 SNEGSKA (reference sequence). With V trimmed by 2 bases and J by 5 bases, 3 bases remained unmatched. The CDR3 runs 14 residues.